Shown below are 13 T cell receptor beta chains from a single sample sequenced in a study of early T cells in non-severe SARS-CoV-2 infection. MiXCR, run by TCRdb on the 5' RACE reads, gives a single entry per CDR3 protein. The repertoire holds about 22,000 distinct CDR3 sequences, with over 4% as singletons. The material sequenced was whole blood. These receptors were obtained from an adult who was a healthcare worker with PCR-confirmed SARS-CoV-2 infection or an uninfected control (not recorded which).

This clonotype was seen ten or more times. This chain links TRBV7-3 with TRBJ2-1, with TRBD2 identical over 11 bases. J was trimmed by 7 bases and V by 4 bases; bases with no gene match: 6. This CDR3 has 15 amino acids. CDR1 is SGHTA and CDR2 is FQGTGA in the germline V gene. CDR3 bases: TGTGCCAGCAGCTCTCTAGCGGGGGGACTGAATGAGCAGTTCTTC. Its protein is CASSSLAGGLNEQFF.

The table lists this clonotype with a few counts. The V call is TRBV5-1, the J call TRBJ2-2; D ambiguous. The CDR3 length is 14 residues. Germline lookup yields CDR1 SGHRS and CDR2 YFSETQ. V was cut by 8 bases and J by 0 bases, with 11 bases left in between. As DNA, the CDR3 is TGCGCCAGTACCCAGGCAGCGAACACCGGGGAGCTGTTTTTT. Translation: CASTQAANTGELFF.

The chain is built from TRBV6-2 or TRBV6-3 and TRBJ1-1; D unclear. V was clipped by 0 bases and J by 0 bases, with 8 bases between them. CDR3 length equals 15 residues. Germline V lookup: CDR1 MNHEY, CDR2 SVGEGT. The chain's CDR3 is CASSYSVGMNTEAFF. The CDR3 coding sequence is TGTGCCAGCAGTTACTCAGTAGGGATGAACACTGAAGCTTTCTTT.

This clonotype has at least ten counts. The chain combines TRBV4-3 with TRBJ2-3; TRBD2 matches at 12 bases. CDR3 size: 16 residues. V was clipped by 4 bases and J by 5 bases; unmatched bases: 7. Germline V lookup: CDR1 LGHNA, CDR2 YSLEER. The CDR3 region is CASSRGASGGEDTQYF. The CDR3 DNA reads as TGCGCCAGCAGCCGTGGAGCTAGCGGGGGGGAAGATACGCAGTATTTT.

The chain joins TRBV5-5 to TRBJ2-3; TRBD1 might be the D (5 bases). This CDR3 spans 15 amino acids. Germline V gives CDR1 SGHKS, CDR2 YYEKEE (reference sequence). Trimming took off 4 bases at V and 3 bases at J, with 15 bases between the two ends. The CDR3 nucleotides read TGTGCCAGCAGCATTCTTCAGGGTGGTACAGATACGCAGTATTTT. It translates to CASSILQGGTDTQYF.

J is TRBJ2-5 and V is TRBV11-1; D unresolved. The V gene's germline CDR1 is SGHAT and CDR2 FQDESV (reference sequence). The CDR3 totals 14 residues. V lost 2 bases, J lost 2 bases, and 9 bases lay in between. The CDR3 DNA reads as TGTGCCAGCAGCTTATACGCTAGACAAGAGACCCAGTACTTC. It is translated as CASSLYARQETQYF.

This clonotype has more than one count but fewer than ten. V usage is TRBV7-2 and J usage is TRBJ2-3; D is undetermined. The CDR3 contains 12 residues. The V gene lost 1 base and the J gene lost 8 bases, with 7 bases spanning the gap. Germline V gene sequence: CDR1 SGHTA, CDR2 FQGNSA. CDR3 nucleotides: TGTGCCAGCAGCTTAGTAGGAAGTACGCAGTATTTT. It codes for CASSLVGSTQYF. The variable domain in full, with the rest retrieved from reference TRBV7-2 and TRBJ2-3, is GAGVSQSPSNKVTEKGKDVELRCDPISGHTALYWYRQSLGQGLEFLIYFQGNSAPDKSGLPSDRFSAERTGGSVSTLTIQRTQQEDSAVYLCASSLVGSTQYFGPGTRLTVL.

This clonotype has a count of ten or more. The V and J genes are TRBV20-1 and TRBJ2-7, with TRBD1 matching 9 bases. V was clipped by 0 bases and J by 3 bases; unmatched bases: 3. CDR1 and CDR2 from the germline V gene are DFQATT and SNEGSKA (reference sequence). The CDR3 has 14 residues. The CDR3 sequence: CSAREGDRDYEQYF. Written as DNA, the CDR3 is TGCAGTGCTAGAGAGGGGGACAGGGACTACGAGCAGTACTTC.

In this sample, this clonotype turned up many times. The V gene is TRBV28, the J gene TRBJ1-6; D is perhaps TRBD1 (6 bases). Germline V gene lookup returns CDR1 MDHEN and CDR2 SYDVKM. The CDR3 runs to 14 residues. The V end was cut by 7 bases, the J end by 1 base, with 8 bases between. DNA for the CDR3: TGTGCCAGCAAAACAGGGTCCTATAATTCACCCCTCCACTTT. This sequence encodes CASKTGSYNSPLHF.

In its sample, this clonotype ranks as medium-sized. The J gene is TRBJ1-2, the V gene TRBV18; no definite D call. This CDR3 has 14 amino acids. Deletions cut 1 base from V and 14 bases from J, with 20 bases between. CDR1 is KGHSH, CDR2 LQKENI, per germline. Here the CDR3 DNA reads TGTGCCAGCTCACCACGGGCGGATATCCATATCTCGACCTTC. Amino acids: CASSPRADIHISTF.

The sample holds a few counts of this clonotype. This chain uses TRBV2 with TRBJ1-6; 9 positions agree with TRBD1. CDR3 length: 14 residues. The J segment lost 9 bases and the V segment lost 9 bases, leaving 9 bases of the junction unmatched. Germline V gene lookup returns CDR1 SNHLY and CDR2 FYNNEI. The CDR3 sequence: CASTDRGSLSPLHF. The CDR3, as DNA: TGTGCCAGTACGGACAGGGGATCCCTTTCACCCCTCCACTTT.

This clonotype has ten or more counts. The CDR3, as DNA: TGTGCCAGCAGTTTGTTCTGGGGGGTCGGATCACCCCTCCACTTT. The encoded protein is CASSLFWGVGSPLHF. The rearrangement joins TRBV12-3 or TRBV12-4 to TRBJ1-6; D might be TRBD1 (5 bases). V lost 3 bases and J 10 bases, leaving 16 bases between the germline ends. The CDR3 sequence is 15 residues long.

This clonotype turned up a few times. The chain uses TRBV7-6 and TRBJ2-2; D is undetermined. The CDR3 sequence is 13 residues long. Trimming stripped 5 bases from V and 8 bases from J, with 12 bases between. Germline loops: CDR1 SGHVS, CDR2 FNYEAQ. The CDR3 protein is CASSPAPLGELFF. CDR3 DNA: TGTGCCAGCAGCCCAGCCCCCCTGGGGGAGCTGTTTTTT. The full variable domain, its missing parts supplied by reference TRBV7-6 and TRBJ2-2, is GAGVSQSPRYKVTKRGQDVALRCDPISGHVSLYWYRQALGQGPEFLTYFNYEAQQDKSGLPNDRFSAERPEGSISTLTIQRTEQRDSAMYRCASSPAPLGELFFGEGSRLTVL.